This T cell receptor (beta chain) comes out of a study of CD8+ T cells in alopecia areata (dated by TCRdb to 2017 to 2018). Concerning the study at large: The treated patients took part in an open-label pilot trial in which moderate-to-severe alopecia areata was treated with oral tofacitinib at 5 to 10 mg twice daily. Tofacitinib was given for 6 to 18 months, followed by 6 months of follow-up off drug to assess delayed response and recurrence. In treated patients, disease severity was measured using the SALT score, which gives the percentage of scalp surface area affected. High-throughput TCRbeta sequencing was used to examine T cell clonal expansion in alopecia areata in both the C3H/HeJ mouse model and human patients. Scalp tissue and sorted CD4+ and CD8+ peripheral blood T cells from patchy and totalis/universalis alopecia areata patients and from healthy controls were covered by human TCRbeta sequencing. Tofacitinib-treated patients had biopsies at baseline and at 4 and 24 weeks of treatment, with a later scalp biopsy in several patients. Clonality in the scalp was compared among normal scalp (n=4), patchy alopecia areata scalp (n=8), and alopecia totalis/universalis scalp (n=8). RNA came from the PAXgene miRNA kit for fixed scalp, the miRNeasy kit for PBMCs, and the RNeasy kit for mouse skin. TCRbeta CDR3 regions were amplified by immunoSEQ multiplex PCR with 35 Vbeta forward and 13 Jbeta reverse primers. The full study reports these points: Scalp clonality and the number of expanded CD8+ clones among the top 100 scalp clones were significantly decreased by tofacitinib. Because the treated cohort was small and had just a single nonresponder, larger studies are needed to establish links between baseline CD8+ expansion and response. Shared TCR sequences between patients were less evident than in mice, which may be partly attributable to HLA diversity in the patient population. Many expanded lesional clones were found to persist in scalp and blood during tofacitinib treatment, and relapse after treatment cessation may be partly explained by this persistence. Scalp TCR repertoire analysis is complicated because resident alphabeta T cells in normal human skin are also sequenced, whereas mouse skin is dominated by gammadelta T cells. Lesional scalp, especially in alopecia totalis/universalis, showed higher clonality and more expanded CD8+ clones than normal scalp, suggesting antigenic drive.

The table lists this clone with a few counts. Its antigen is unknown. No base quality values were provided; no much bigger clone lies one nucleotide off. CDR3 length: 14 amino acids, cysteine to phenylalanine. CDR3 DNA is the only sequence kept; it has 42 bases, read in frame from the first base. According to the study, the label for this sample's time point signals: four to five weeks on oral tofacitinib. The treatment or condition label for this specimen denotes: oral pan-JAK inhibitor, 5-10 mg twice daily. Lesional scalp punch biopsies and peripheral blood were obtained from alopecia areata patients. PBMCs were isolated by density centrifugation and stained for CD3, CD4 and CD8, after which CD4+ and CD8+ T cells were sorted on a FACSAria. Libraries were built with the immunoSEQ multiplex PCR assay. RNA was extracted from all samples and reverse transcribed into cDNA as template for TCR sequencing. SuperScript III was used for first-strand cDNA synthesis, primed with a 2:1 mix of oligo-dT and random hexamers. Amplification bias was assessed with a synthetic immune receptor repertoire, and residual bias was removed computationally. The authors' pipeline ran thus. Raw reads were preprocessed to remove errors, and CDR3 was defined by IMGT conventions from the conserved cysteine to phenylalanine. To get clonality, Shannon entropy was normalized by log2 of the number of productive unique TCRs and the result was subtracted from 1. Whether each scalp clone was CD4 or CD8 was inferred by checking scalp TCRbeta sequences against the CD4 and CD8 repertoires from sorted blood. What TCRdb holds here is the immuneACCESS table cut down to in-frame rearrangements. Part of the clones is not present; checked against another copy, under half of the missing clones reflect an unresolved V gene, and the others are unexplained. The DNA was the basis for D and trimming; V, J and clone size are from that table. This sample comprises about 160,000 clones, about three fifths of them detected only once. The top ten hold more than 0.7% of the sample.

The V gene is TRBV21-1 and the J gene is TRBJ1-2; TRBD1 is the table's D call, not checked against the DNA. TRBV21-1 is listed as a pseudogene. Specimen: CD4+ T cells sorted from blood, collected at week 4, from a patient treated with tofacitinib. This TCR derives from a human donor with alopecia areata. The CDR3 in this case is CASGRQVLDYGYTF. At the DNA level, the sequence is TGTGCCAGCGGTCGACAGGTTCTAGACTATGGCTACACCTTC.